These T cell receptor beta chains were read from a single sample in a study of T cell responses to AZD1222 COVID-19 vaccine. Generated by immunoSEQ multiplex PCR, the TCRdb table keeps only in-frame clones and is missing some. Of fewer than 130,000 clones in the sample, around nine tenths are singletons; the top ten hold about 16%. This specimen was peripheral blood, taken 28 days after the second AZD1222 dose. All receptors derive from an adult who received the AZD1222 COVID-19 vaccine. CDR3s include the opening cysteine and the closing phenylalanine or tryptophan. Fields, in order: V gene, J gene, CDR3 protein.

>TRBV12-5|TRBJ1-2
CASGRQDYGYTF
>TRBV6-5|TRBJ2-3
CASSQQGPDTQYF
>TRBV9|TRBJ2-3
CASSAGTRASTDTQYF
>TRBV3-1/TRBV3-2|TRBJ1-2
CASSQVRRGLAVPNYGYTF
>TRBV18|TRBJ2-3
CASSSQGAGGTDTQYF
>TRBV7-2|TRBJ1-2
CASSLQGEVGAGYTF
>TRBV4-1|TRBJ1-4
CASSQASGATNEKLFF
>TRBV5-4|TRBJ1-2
CASSLVSSSWRYGYTF
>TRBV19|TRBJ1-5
CASRGYSNQPQHF
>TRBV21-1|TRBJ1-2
CASSNLGLYGYTF
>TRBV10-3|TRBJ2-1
CAIRLAGADNEQFF
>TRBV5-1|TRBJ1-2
CASSLGGRGSYGYTF
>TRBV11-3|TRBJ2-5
CASSLGLWANSETQYF
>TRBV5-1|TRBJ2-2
CASRDGNTGELFF
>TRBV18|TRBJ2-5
CASSPELAGDPTTETQYF
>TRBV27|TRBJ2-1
CATALSYNEQFF
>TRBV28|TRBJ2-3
CASILGGGDTQYF
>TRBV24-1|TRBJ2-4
CATSSGQGNQNIQYF
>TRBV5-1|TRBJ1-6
CASSLAGGAGSPLHF
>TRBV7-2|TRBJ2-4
CASSPQSENIQYF
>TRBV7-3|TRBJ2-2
CASSSPPTGELFF
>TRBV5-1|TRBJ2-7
CASSLEVRVTAEQYF
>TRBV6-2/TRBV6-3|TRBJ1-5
CASSTRTAGQHF
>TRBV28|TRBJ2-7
CASRMWGGGNMEQYF
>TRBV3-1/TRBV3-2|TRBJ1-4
CASSPPGQGGEKLFF
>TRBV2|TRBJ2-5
CASSDRSWTFQETQYF
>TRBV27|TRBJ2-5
CASNRWGAGETQYF
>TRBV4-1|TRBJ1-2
CASSQKTRQGYTF
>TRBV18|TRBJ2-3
CASSPSTDTQYF
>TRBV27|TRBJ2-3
CASSLRGSDTQYF
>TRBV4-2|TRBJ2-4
CASSQDGTGGAKNIQYF
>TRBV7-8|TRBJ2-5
CASSLGRKTQYF
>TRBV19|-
CASSIETGAVGYEQYF
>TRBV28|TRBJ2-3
CASSSPRRYTDTQYF
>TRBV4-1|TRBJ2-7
CASSQGSGRGIGEQYF
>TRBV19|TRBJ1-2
CASTLGTDGYTF
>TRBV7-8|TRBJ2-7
CASSLTSGGLSSYEQYF
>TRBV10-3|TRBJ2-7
CAISESNLRYEQYF
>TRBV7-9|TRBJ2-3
CASSLSGRGPTDTQYF
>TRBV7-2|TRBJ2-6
CASSVGSGANVLTF
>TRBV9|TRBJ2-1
CASSVADRRIDEQFF
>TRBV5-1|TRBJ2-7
CASSLRQGTYEQYF
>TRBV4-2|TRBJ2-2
CASSLDLGFSGNPYTGELFF
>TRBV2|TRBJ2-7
CASRGGTGRREQYF
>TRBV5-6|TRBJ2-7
CASSLSGGRQYF
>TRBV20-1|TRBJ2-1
CSATYTEQFF
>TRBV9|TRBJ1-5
CASSSGDFNQPQHF
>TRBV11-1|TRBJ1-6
CASSSRTGDNSPLHF
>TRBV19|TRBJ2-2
CASSIYAGGNGELFF
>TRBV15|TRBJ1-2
CATSRDSPPRYGYTF
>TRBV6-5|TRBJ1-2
CASRPSGTGAPHYTF
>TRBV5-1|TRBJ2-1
CASSVTSGAYNEQFF
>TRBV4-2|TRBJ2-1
CASSQASGSYNEQFF